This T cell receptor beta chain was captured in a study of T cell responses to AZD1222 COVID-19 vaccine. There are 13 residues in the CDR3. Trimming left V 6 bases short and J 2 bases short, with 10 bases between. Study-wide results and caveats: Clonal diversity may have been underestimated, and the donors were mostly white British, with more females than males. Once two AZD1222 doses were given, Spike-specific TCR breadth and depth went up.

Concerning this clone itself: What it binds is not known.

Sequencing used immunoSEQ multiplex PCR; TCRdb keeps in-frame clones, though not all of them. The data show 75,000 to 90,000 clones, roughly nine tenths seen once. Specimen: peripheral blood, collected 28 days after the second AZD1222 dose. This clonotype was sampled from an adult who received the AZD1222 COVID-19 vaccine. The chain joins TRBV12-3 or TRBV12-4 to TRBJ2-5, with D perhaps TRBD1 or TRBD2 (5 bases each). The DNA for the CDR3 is TGTGCCAGCAGGAGGGGACGGCAAGAGACCCAGTACTTC. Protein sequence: CASRRGRQETQYF.